Presented here are 28 T cell receptor beta chains from one specimen sequenced in a study of blood T cell repertoires in COVID-19. Assay: immunoSEQ multiplex PCR; the TCRdb copy retains only in-frame clones and omits some. The repertoire has 50,000 to 65,000 clones, about 91% of them found once; the top ten carry over 4%. Sequences were obtained from peripheral blood. These receptors originate from a man aged 55 to 69 with active COVID-19.

The chain's CDR3 is CASSPYYGYTF. The CDR3, as DNA: TGTGCCAGCAGTCCTTACTATGGCTACACCTTC. The V gene is TRBV6-5, the J gene TRBJ1-2; D not certain. Deletions cut 5 bases from V and 3 bases from J, with 4 bases between. This CDR3 spans 11 amino acids. The germline CDR1 and CDR2 sequences are MNHEY and SVGAGI.

The chain joins TRBV4-3 to TRBJ2-7; D not certain. The CDR3 totals 15 residues. Germline assignment: CDR1 LGHNA and CDR2 YSLEER. V lost 1 base and J 1 base, leaving 11 bases between the germline ends. DNA of the CDR3: TGCGCCAGCAGCCAAGGCCCCGGGTCGTCCTACGAGCAGTACTTC. Translation gives CASSQGPGSSYEQYF.

The gene calls are TRBV6-5 and TRBJ2-7, with D hard to call. Deletions cut 6 bases from V and 3 bases from J, with 12 bases between. The CDR3 totals 13 residues. The V gene's germline CDR1 is MNHEY and CDR2 SVGAGI. The CDR3 reads CASRASSGYEQYF. CDR3 in DNA: TGTGCCAGCAGGGCATCCTCGGGCTACGAGCAGTACTTC.

This clone was seen just once. V gene TRBV5-1 combines with J gene TRBJ2-3, with D perhaps TRBD2 (5 bases). Germline V lookup: CDR1 SGHRS, CDR2 YFSETQ. Trimming cost V 3 bases and J 0 bases, with 8 bases left between them. CDR3 length equals 14 residues. CDR3 DNA sequence: TGCGCCAGCAGCTCCCTAGCCAGCACAGATACGCAGTATTTT. Translating gives CASSSLASTDTQYF. The full variable domain, with the rest looked up from reference TRBV5-1 and TRBJ2-3, is KAGVTQTPRYLIKTRGQQVTLSCSPISGHRSVSWYQQTPGQGLQFLFEYFSETQRNKGNFPGRFSGRQFSNSRSEMNVSTLELGDSALYLCASSSLASTDTQYFGPGTRLTVL.

This chain connects TRBV28 to TRBJ2-7; 10 nucleotides line up with TRBD2. CDR1 is MDHEN, CDR2 SYDVKM, per germline. This CDR3 spans 14 amino acids. V was pared by 10 bases and J by 2 bases, with 8 bases of the junction left unmatched. CDR3 sequence (DNA): TGTGCCACCCAACTAGCGGGACCGCCCTACGAGCAGTACTTC. Residues: CATQLAGPPYEQYF.

The gene calls are TRBV9 and TRBJ2-1, with TRBD2 matching over 8 bases. The CDR3 totals 15 residues. Germline V gene data show CDR1 as SGDLS and CDR2 as YYNGEE. The junction had 9 bases not matched to a gene; V was cut back by 5 bases and J by 5 bases. The CDR3 DNA reads TGTGCCAGCAGTCGTAGGAAAGCGGGAGACAATGAGCAGTTCTTC. This codes for CASSRRKAGDNEQFF.

V is TRBV28 and J is TRBJ1-5, with 7 bases fitting TRBD1. CDR3 length: 16 amino acids. J was trimmed by 0 bases and V by 5 bases; bases with no gene match: 7. Germline V gene data show CDR1 as MDHEN and CDR2 as SYDVKM. The CDR3 DNA is TGTGCCAGCAGTCCATCCAGGGGGTATAGCAATCAGCCCCAGCATTTT. Translating it yields CASSPSRGYSNQPQHF.

This clone was seen a handful of times. CDR3 loop: CASSQAGEHYEQYF. The DNA of the CDR3 is TGCGCCAGCAGCCAGGCGGGAGAGCACTACGAGCAGTACTTC. This sequence joins TRBV4-1 and TRBJ2-7; TRBD2 agrees at 7 bases. J lost 3 bases, V lost 3 bases, and 5 bases had no gene match. CDR1 is MGHRA and CDR2 is YSYEKL in the germline V gene. The CDR3 has 14 amino acids.

CDR3 loop: CASSQGTGAYEQYF. Here the CDR3 DNA reads TGTGCCAGCAGCCAAGGGACAGGGGCCTACGAGCAGTACTTC. The rearrangement uses TRBV3-1 (or the pseudogene TRBV3-2) and TRBJ2-7; TRBD1 matches at 9 bases. V dropped 1 base and J dropped 2; count of bases not matched to a gene: 0. Germline loops: CDR1 LGHDT, CDR2 YNNKEL (reference sequence). CDR3 length: 14 residues.

The chain uses TRBV4-2 and TRBJ2-5; the D is unclear. CDR1 is LGHNA, CDR2 YNFKEQ, per germline. The length of the CDR3 is 13 residues. With 0 bases removed from V and 5 bases from J, the gap between germline ends came to 7 bases. CDR3 loop: CASSQDSRETQYF. CDR3 coding DNA: TGTGCCAGCAGCCAAGATTCTCGGGAGACCCAGTACTTC.

The genes are TRBV5-1 and TRBJ2-1; 11 positions match TRBD2. J lost 2 bases, V lost 0 bases, and 4 bases had no gene match. CDR1 and CDR2 from the germline V gene are SGHRS and YFSETQ. The CDR3 contains 17 residues. The CDR3 region has the DNA TGCGCCAGCAGCTTGGTACTAGCGGGAGTAACCTACAATGAGCAGTTCTTC. The encoded protein is CASSLVLAGVTYNEQFF.

The genes are TRBV4-1 and TRBJ2-1; TRBD2 agrees at 9 bases. The trim removed 0 bases at V and 9 bases at J, leaving 6 bases unmatched. The CDR3 covers 15 residues. Germline V gene lookup returns CDR1 MGHRA and CDR2 YSYEKL. The CDR3 loop reads CASSQDGVAGAEQFF. The CDR3 bases are TGCGCCAGCAGCCAAGATGGGGTAGCGGGAGCTGAGCAGTTCTTC.

This sequence joins TRBV7-3 and TRBJ2-4; possibly TRBD2 for D (6 bases). The V end lost 3 bases, the J end lost 6 bases, and 9 bases lay between the germline ends. The CDR3 sequence is 13 residues long. Germline CDR1 and CDR2: SGHTA and FQGTGA. The CDR3 protein is CASSLMGGNIQYF. The CDR3 nucleotides read TGTGCCAGCAGCTTGATGGGGGGAAACATTCAGTACTTC. Full variable domain (outside the CDR3, taken from reference TRBV7-3 and TRBJ2-4): GAGVSQTPSNKVTEKGKYVELRCDPISGHTALYWYRQSLGQGPEFLIYFQGTGAADDSGLPNDRFFAVRPEGSVSTLKIQRTERGDSAVYLCASSLMGGNIQYFGAGTRLSVL.

The chain carries TRBV28 and TRBJ2-5, with D possibly matching TRBD1 (6 bases). The germline V gene has CDR1 MDHEN and CDR2 SYDVKM. The germline V and J ends were trimmed by 7 bases and 2 bases, with 17 bases remaining between them. The CDR3 runs 15 residues. The CDR3 sequence is CASTPRTAVQETQYF. The CDR3 DNA is TGTGCCAGCACCCCTCGGACAGCAGTACAAGAGACCCAGTACTTC. Full variable domain (rest looked up from reference TRBV28 and TRBJ2-5): DVKVTQSSRYLVKRTGEKVFLECVQDMDHENMFWYRQDPGLGLRLIYFSYDVKMKEKGDIPEGYSVSREKKERFSLILESASTNQTSMYLCASTPRTAVQETQYFGPGTRLLVL.

The chain joins TRBV6-1 to TRBJ2-7; a weak D match, TRBD2 (5 bases). CDR1 MNHNS and CDR2 SASEGT come from the germline V gene. The CDR3 is made up of 13 amino acids. Trimming left V 0 bases short and J 4 bases short, with 7 bases between. The CDR3: CASSEADWYEQYF. In DNA, the CDR3 is TGTGCCAGCAGTGAAGCGGACTGGTACGAGCAGTACTTC.

The chain links TRBV19 to TRBJ2-3; D might be TRBD1 (5 bases). The CDR3 sequence is 14 residues long. Trimming shortened V by 6 bases and J by 2 bases, and 12 bases separated the two germline ends. Per germline, CDR1 LNHDA and CDR2 SQIVND (reference sequence). The CDR3, as DNA: TGTGCCAGTAGAGGGGTCAAACTCACAGATACGCAGTATTTT. Protein product: CASRGVKLTDTQYF.

The chain links TRBV7-8 to TRBJ2-3; D perhaps matches TRBD2 (6 bases). Germline-derived CDR1 and CDR2 are SGHVS and FQNEAQ. The CDR3 extends over 21 amino acids. The V gene lost 2 bases and the J gene lost 2 bases, with 29 bases spanning the gap. CDR3 region: CASSLRLRYFGGVGPTDTQYF. CDR3 bases: TGTGCCAGCAGCTTAAGGTTAAGATATTTCGGGGGAGTTGGTCCCACAGATACGCAGTATTTT.

The J gene is TRBJ2-2, the V gene TRBV11-3; 10 bases agree with TRBD1. There are 16 residues in the CDR3. Germline-derived CDR1 and CDR2 are SGHNT and YENEEA. With V trimmed by 3 bases and J by 3 bases, 4 bases remained unmatched. The CDR3 sequence is CASSLGQGYYTGELFF. CDR3 nucleotides: TGTGCCAGCAGCTTGGGACAGGGGTATTACACCGGGGAGCTGTTTTTT.

This clone was seen only a few times. This sequence joins TRBV5-1 and TRBJ2-7; TRBD2 matches 12 bases. This CDR3 contains 16 residues. CDR1 is SGHRS, CDR2 YFSETQ, per germline. Trimming took 0 bases from V and 3 from J; bases not matched to a gene: 4. CDR3 bases: TGCGCCAGCAGCTTGGGACCGGGACTAGCGGGCTACGAGCAGTACTTC. Its translation is CASSLGPGLAGYEQYF.

The gene calls are TRBV19 and TRBJ2-2; D might be TRBD2 (7 bases). The CDR3 loop spans 15 amino acids. Germline CDR1 and CDR2: LNHDA and SQIVND (reference sequence). Trimming shortened V by 5 bases and J by 4 bases, and 14 bases separated the two germline ends. The CDR3 is CASSGGARITGELFF. DNA for the CDR3: TGTGCCAGTAGTGGGGGGGCGCGGATCACCGGGGAGCTGTTTTTT.

This chain joins TRBV6-1 and TRBJ1-5, with TRBD1 matching 9 bases. Looked up from germline, CDR1 is MNHNS and CDR2 is SASEGT. V shed 3 bases and J 1 base; nucleotides not matched to a gene: 4. This CDR3 contains 16 residues. The CDR3 DNA is TGTGCCAGCAGTGAGGGGACAGGGACCAGCAATCAGCCCCAGCATTTT. Residues: CASSEGTGTSNQPQHF.

This clone occurred many times. V gene TRBV27 combines with J gene TRBJ1-2; 9 bases are a match to TRBD1. In germline, CDR1 is MNHEY, CDR2 SMNVEV (reference sequence). Losses at the gene ends were 2 bases for V and 5 bases for J; bases not matched to a gene: 6. This CDR3 contains 15 residues. CDR3 sequence reads: CASSLRTGAFYGYTF. The CDR3 bases are TGTGCCAGCAGTTTACGGACAGGGGCTTTTTATGGCTACACCTTC.

The chain employs TRBV19 and TRBJ2-1; 11 nucleotides align to TRBD2. Germline V lookup: CDR1 LNHDA, CDR2 SQIVND (reference sequence). V shed 5 bases, J shed 3 bases, and the junction held 12 bases outside the gene matches. The CDR3 is 18 residues long. The CDR3, as DNA: TGTGCCAGTAGTTCACCGGGACTAGCGGTAAATTTCTACAATGAGCAGTTCTTC. Protein: CASSSPGLAVNFYNEQFF.

The chain combines TRBV6-2 or TRBV6-3 with TRBJ2-7; 8 nucleotides align to TRBD2. CDR3 length equals 16 residues. J was trimmed by 4 bases and V by 0 bases; bases with no gene match: 8. Germline CDR1 reads MNHEY; CDR2 reads SVGEGT. The CDR3 spells CASSYSTSGRPYEQYF. CDR3 sequence (DNA): TGTGCCAGCAGTTACTCGACGAGCGGGAGACCTTACGAGCAGTACTTC.

The chain employs TRBV6-5 and TRBJ2-7, with TRBD1 matching over 9 bases. The V and J ends lost 6 bases and 0 bases, in that order; junction bases with no gene match: 3. Germline V gives CDR1 MNHEY, CDR2 SVGAGI. This CDR3 contains 14 residues. CDR3 in DNA: TGTGCCAGCAGATTGGGACAGGGCTCCTACGAGCAGTACTTC. This encodes CASRLGQGSYEQYF.

The J gene is TRBJ2-7, the V gene TRBV11-2; D is perhaps TRBD2 (6 bases). From germline, CDR1 is SGHAT and CDR2 FQNNGV. The CDR3 contains 17 residues. The V and J ends lost 2 bases and 6 bases respectively, with 23 bases between them. The CDR3 DNA sequence: TGTGCCAGCAGCTTAAAGGATAGCGGCGAGTCCTTCTCCGAGCAGTACTTC. This gives the protein CASSLKDSGESFSEQYF. The entire variable domain, with the rest obtained from reference TRBV11-2 and TRBJ2-7, is as follows: EAGVAQSPRYKIIEKRQSVAFWCNPISGHATLYWYQQILGQGPKLLIQFQNNGVVDDSQLPKDRFSAERLKGVDSTLKIQPAKLEDSAVYLCASSLKDSGESFSEQYFGPGTRLTVT.

This sequence joins TRBV11-2 and TRBJ2-1, with TRBD2 matching over 8 bases. The length of the CDR3 is 15 residues. Germline lookup yields CDR1 SGHAT and CDR2 FQNNGV. The J segment lost 10 bases and the V segment lost 0 bases, leaving 8 bases of the junction unmatched. The DNA of the CDR3 is TGTGCCAGCAGCTTAGAAAGCGGGAGTAATGGCGAGCAGTTCTTC. Its protein is CASSLESGSNGEQFF.

A word on this clone: Within the sample, other DNA sequences also encode this same CDR3. The chain is built from TRBV5-1 and TRBJ2-1, with TRBD2 identical over 8 bases. Germline assignment: CDR1 SGHRS and CDR2 YFSETQ. V lost 1 base, J lost 2 bases, and 2 bases stayed unmatched. The length of the CDR3 is 15 residues. The CDR3 protein is CASSLTSGTYNEQFF. CDR3 in DNA: TGCGCCAGCAGCTTGACTAGCGGAACCTACAATGAGCAGTTCTTC.